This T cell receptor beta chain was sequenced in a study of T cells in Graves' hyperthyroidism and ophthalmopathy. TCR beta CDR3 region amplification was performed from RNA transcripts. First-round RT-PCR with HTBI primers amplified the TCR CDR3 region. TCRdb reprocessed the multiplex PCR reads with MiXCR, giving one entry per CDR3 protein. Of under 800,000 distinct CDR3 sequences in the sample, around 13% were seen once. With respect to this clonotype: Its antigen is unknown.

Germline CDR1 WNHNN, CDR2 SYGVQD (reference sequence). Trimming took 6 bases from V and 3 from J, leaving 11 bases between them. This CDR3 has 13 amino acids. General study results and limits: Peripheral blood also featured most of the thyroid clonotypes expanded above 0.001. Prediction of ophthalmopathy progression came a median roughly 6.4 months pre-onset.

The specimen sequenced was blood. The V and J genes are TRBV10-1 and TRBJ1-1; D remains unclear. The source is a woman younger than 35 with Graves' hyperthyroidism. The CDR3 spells CASSPGVHTEAFF. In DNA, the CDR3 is TGCGCCAGCAGCCCGGGAGTGCACACTGAAGCTTTCTTT.